The 2 T cell receptor beta chains listed next were all sequenced from one sample in a study of blood T cells in healthy people across ages. Alongside a J-beta primer mix, a sample-barcoded 5' primer served in a second PCR lasting about 7 to 12 cycles. From the 5' RACE reads, TCRdb called clonotypes with MiXCR, one entry per CDR3 protein. The table has almost 1 million distinct CDR3 sequences, roughly 51% seen once; the top ten hold over 20%. Sequenced material: blood. These receptors originate from a woman aged 55-69 years in good health.

CDR3 region: CASSRFGGGTKETQYF. The CDR3 DNA follows: TGTGCCAGCAGCCGATTCGGCGGAGGGACGAAAGAGACCCAGTACTTC. The V gene is TRBV7-3, the J gene TRBJ2-7, with a tentative D call TRBD2 (6 bases). The end of the DNA is better explained by TRBJ2-5, so the J call may be wrong. Germline values: CDR1 SGHTA, CDR2 FQGTGA. CDR3 length: 16 amino acids.

The genes are TRBV29-1 and TRBJ2-1, with D unresolved. The DNA end favors TRBJ2-7, so the J call may be wrong. CDR1 and CDR2 from the germline V gene are SQVTM and ANQGSEA. The CDR3 is made up of 13 amino acids. The chain's CDR3 is CSVSAASYNEQYF. CDR3 in DNA: TGCAGCGTATCAGCCGCTTCCTACAATGAGCAGTACTTC.